This is a list of T cell receptor beta chains from one sample in a study of blood T cell repertoires in COVID-19. Sequenced by immunoSEQ multiplex PCR; TCRdb stores in-frame clones only, minus some. The data show under 350,000 clones, less than 85% seen once. Sequencing used peripheral blood. The receptors were sampled from a man in his 60s who had recovered from COVID-19. Each CDR3 is given with its conserved first and last residue. D genes are given only for firm matches. Size tells how often a clone was seen (once, few, many) or the class of an expanded clone, and some rows leave it out.

j_gene: TRBJ1-1; d_gene: NA; v_gene: TRBV6-2/TRBV6-3; abundance: NA; CDR3nt: TGTGCCAGCAGTTACAATCGCGTCGTCACTGAAGCTTTCTTT; CDR3aa: CASSYNRVVTEAFF
j_gene: TRBJ1-2; d_gene: NA; v_gene: TRBV12-3/TRBV12-4; abundance: NA; CDR3nt: TGTGCCAGCAGTAACAGGGAGAACTATGGCTACACCTTC; CDR3aa: CASSNRENYGYTF
j_gene: TRBJ1-5; d_gene: NA; v_gene: TRBV5-6; abundance: NA; CDR3nt: TGTGCCAGCAGCTTGGCGGGAGGGTATGGCAATCAGCCCCAGCATTTT; CDR3aa: CASSLAGGYGNQPQHF
j_gene: TRBJ2-2; d_gene: TRBD1; v_gene: TRBV23-1; abundance: NA; CDR3nt: TGCGCCAGCAGTCAACGCCGGGACAGGGCGAACACCGGGGAGCTGTTTTTT; CDR3aa: CASSQRRDRANTGELFF
j_gene: TRBJ1-1; d_gene: TRBD1; v_gene: TRBV28; abundance: once; CDR3nt: TGTGCCAGCAGCCCAGACAGGGGGAAGGGCACTGAAGCTTTCTTT; CDR3aa: CASSPDRGKGTEAFF
j_gene: TRBJ1-5; d_gene: NA; v_gene: TRBV2; abundance: once; CDR3nt: TGTGCCAGCAGTGAAGCGAAGAGGAGCAATCAGCCCCAGCATTTT; CDR3aa: CASSEAKRSNQPQHF
j_gene: TRBJ2-1; d_gene: TRBD2; v_gene: TRBV11-1; abundance: NA; CDR3nt: TGTGCCAGCAGCTTAAGACTAGCGGGAGGGCCTTATGAGCAGTTCTTC; CDR3aa: CASSLRLAGGPYEQFF
j_gene: TRBJ2-2; d_gene: TRBD1; v_gene: TRBV6-6; abundance: NA; CDR3nt: TGTGCCAGCAGTCCCCCGGGACAGGGACACACCGGGGAGCTGTTTTTT; CDR3aa: CASSPPGQGHTGELFF
j_gene: TRBJ2-3; d_gene: NA; v_gene: TRBV24-1; abundance: once; CDR3nt: TGTGCCACCAGTGGACTAGGCTTCGAGACAGATACGCAGTATTTT; CDR3aa: CATSGLGFETDTQYF
j_gene: TRBJ2-2; d_gene: TRBD1; v_gene: TRBV25-1; abundance: NA; CDR3nt: TGTGCCAGCCATGATCCGGCGGCAGGGGGCGAGAGCGGGGAGCTGTTTTTT; CDR3aa: CASHDPAAGGESGELFF
j_gene: TRBJ2-2; d_gene: TRBD2; v_gene: TRBV5-1; abundance: NA; CDR3nt: TGCGCCAGCAGCTTGACTGGCGGGAGGGCCGGGACCGGGGAGCTGTTTTTT; CDR3aa: CASSLTGGRAGTGELFF
j_gene: TRBJ2-1; d_gene: NA; v_gene: TRBV5-4; abundance: NA; CDR3nt: TGTGCCAGCGTTTCAGCGGGTAACAATGAGCAGTTCTTC; CDR3aa: CASVSAGNNEQFF
j_gene: TRBJ2-7; d_gene: NA; v_gene: TRBV11-2; abundance: NA; CDR3nt: TGTGCCAGCAGCGGAAAGGGGGATTCCTACGAGCAGTACTTC; CDR3aa: CASSGKGDSYEQYF
j_gene: TRBJ2-2; d_gene: NA; v_gene: TRBV18; abundance: NA; CDR3nt: TGTGCCAGCTCACCGGACAGCACCGGGGAGCTGTTTTTT; CDR3aa: CASSPDSTGELFF
j_gene: TRBJ2-2; d_gene: TRBD1; v_gene: TRBV5-4; abundance: NA; CDR3nt: TGTGCCAGCAGCTTGGTCCAGGGGGCTGGGGAGCTGTTTTTT; CDR3aa: CASSLVQGAGELFF
j_gene: TRBJ2-7; d_gene: NA; v_gene: TRBV12-3/TRBV12-4; abundance: NA; CDR3nt: TGTGCCAGCAGTTTCCGGGACGAGCAGTACTTC; CDR3aa: CASSFRDEQYF
j_gene: TRBJ2-1; d_gene: NA; v_gene: TRBV6-5; abundance: NA; CDR3nt: TGTGCCAGCACACAGGAACCATACAATGAGCAGTTCTTC; CDR3aa: CASTQEPYNEQFF
j_gene: TRBJ1-5; d_gene: NA; v_gene: TRBV28; abundance: once; CDR3nt: TGTGCCAGCAGCCCCCCCAGGGGTCCCCAGCATTTT; CDR3aa: CASSPPRGPQHF
j_gene: TRBJ2-1; d_gene: TRBD1; v_gene: TRBV29-1; abundance: NA; CDR3nt: TGCAGCGTTGAAGATTCACAGGGGACCTACTACAATGAGCAGTTCTTC; CDR3aa: CSVEDSQGTYYNEQFF
j_gene: TRBJ2-6; d_gene: NA; v_gene: TRBV6-5; abundance: NA; CDR3nt: TGTGCCAGCAGTTACCAGGGTTTCTCTGGGGCCAACGTCCTGACTTTC; CDR3aa: CASSYQGFSGANVLTF
j_gene: TRBJ2-4; d_gene: TRBD1; v_gene: TRBV5-8; abundance: once; CDR3nt: TGTGCCAGCAGTCCCCCTACAGGGGTGAGGACCAAAAACATTCAGTACTTC; CDR3aa: CASSPPTGVRTKNIQYF
j_gene: TRBJ2-2; d_gene: TRBD2; v_gene: TRBV18; abundance: NA; CDR3nt: TGTGCCAGCTCCCCGCCGGGACTAGCGGGAACCCTGGCGAACACCGGGGAGCTGTTTTTT; CDR3aa: CASSPPGLAGTLANTGELFF
j_gene: TRBJ2-5; d_gene: NA; v_gene: TRBV24-1; abundance: NA; CDR3nt: TGTGCCACCAGTGACCCGAGGAAACAAGAGACCCAGTACTTC; CDR3aa: CATSDPRKQETQYF
j_gene: TRBJ1-3; d_gene: NA; v_gene: TRBV4-2; abundance: NA; CDR3nt: TGTGCCAGCAGCCAAGTCGGGAGTTGGGGAAGTAACACCATATATTTT; CDR3aa: CASSQVGSWGSNTIYF
j_gene: TRBJ1-5; d_gene: TRBD1; v_gene: TRBV6-1; abundance: NA; CDR3nt: TGTGCCAGCAGTGAAAGTTTCGACAGGGCGTCGCCCCAGCATTTT; CDR3aa: CASSESFDRASPQHF
j_gene: TRBJ1-4; d_gene: NA; v_gene: TRBV7-8; abundance: NA; CDR3nt: TGTGCCAGCAGCTTAGGTCAGGGAAACGAAAAACTGTTTTTT; CDR3aa: CASSLGQGNEKLFF
j_gene: TRBJ2-2; d_gene: NA; v_gene: TRBV5-1; abundance: NA; CDR3nt: TGCGCCAGCACCCCGACAGACAAGACGAACACCGGGGAGCTGTTTTTT; CDR3aa: CASTPTDKTNTGELFF
j_gene: TRBJ2-7; d_gene: TRBD2; v_gene: TRBV7-6; abundance: NA; CDR3nt: TGTGCCAGCAGCTTATTGCTAGCGGGGGGGCCTGGCGAGCAGTACTTC; CDR3aa: CASSLLLAGGPGEQYF
j_gene: TRBJ2-2; d_gene: NA; v_gene: TRBV5-1; abundance: NA; CDR3nt: TGCGCCAGCGCCCAGGACAGTCGCACCGGGGAGCTGTTTTTT; CDR3aa: CASAQDSRTGELFF
j_gene: TRBJ1-2; d_gene: NA; v_gene: TRBV9; abundance: NA; CDR3nt: TGTGCCAGCAGCGTAGCCCAGGGGAGAGGCTATGGCTACACCTTC; CDR3aa: CASSVAQGRGYGYTF
j_gene: TRBJ2-3; d_gene: NA; v_gene: TRBV5-1; abundance: NA; CDR3nt: TGCGCCAGCAGCGGCGGGGGCGCCGGGGCAGATACGCAGTATTTT; CDR3aa: CASSGGGAGADTQYF
j_gene: TRBJ1-1; d_gene: TRBD1; v_gene: TRBV6-5; abundance: NA; CDR3nt: TGTGCCAGCAGTAAAACCGGGACAGGGGGCACTGAAGCTTTCTTT; CDR3aa: CASSKTGTGGTEAFF
j_gene: TRBJ2-3; d_gene: NA; v_gene: TRBV11-1; abundance: NA; CDR3nt: TGTGCCAGCAGCTTGGGAAGGCGGGAACGCACAGATACGCAGTATTTT; CDR3aa: CASSLGRRERTDTQYF
j_gene: TRBJ1-1; d_gene: NA; v_gene: TRBV29-1; abundance: NA; CDR3nt: TGCAGCGTTTTACAACTAATGAACACTGAAGCTTTCTTT; CDR3aa: CSVLQLMNTEAFF
j_gene: TRBJ2-7; d_gene: TRBD1; v_gene: TRBV19; abundance: few; CDR3nt: TGTGCCAGTTATAACCGACAGGGCATCCCCTACGAGCAGTACTTC; CDR3aa: CASYNRQGIPYEQYF
j_gene: TRBJ2-2; d_gene: TRBD1; v_gene: TRBV19; abundance: NA; CDR3nt: TGTGCCAGTAGTCTGACGGGGACAGGCGTTACGAACACCGGGGAGCTGTTTTTT; CDR3aa: CASSLTGTGVTNTGELFF
j_gene: TRBJ1-2; d_gene: NA; v_gene: TRBV5-5; abundance: NA; CDR3nt: TGTGCCAGCAGCTTGGTGGGGGGATTTAACTATGGCTACACCTTC; CDR3aa: CASSLVGGFNYGYTF
j_gene: TRBJ1-6; d_gene: NA; v_gene: TRBV6-5; abundance: NA; CDR3nt: TGTGCCAGCAGTTACCAACCGGATAATTCACCCCTCCACTTT; CDR3aa: CASSYQPDNSPLHF
j_gene: TRBJ1-5; d_gene: TRBD1; v_gene: TRBV6-5; abundance: NA; CDR3nt: TGTGCCAGCACCCGGGACAGACTCCAGCATTTT; CDR3aa: CASTRDRLQHF
j_gene: TRBJ1-4; d_gene: NA; v_gene: TRBV2; abundance: NA; CDR3nt: TGTGCCAGCAGTACCGAGGGCCCCGAAGGAAAACTGTTTTTT; CDR3aa: CASSTEGPEGKLFF
j_gene: TRBJ2-7; d_gene: NA; v_gene: TRBV7-2; abundance: NA; CDR3nt: TGTGCCAGCAGCTTACCGAGTCACTACGAGCAGTACTTC; CDR3aa: CASSLPSHYEQYF
j_gene: TRBJ2-3; d_gene: NA; v_gene: TRBV19; abundance: few; CDR3nt: TGTGCCAGTAGTATAGAGGGGGCGACTGCAGATACGCAGTATTTT; CDR3aa: CASSIEGATADTQYF
j_gene: TRBJ1-2; d_gene: NA; v_gene: TRBV12-3/TRBV12-4; abundance: few; CDR3nt: TGTGCCAGCAGAAACAGGTACGAAGGTGGCTACACCTTC; CDR3aa: CASRNRYEGGYTF
j_gene: TRBJ2-3; d_gene: TRBD2; v_gene: TRBV5-4; abundance: NA; CDR3nt: TGTGCCAGCAGCCCCCTAGCGGGGGTCCAGGATACGCAGTATTTT; CDR3aa: CASSPLAGVQDTQYF
j_gene: TRBJ2-7; d_gene: TRBD2; v_gene: TRBV9; abundance: NA; CDR3nt: TGTGCCAGCAGCGTGGGACTAGCGGGAGTCTACGAGCAGTACTTC; CDR3aa: CASSVGLAGVYEQYF
j_gene: TRBJ2-3; d_gene: TRBD1; v_gene: TRBV6-5; abundance: NA; CDR3nt: TGTGCCAGCAGGGTTACAGGGGGCCCCACAGATACGCAGTATTTT; CDR3aa: CASRVTGGPTDTQYF
j_gene: TRBJ2-3; d_gene: TRBD2; v_gene: TRBV7-9; abundance: NA; CDR3nt: TGTGCCAGCAGCTTAGGGCTAGCGGGAGCGAGAGATACGCAGTATTTT; CDR3aa: CASSLGLAGARDTQYF
j_gene: TRBJ2-1; d_gene: NA; v_gene: TRBV2; abundance: once; CDR3nt: TGTGCCAGCACTCCGGACTCTCTCAATGAGCAGTTCTTC; CDR3aa: CASTPDSLNEQFF
j_gene: TRBJ2-3; d_gene: TRBD1; v_gene: TRBV5-1; abundance: NA; CDR3nt: TGCGCCAGCAGCTCGGGGACAGCCACAGATACGCAGTATTTT; CDR3aa: CASSSGTATDTQYF
j_gene: TRBJ2-1; d_gene: TRBD2; v_gene: TRBV11-2; abundance: NA; CDR3nt: TGTGCCAGCAGCCAAACGGGACTAGCTTTTGATGAGCAGTTCTTC; CDR3aa: CASSQTGLAFDEQFF
j_gene: TRBJ1-5; d_gene: NA; v_gene: TRBV5-4; abundance: NA; CDR3nt: TGTGCCAGCAGCTATGGGGGCACGAATCAGCCCCAGCATTTT; CDR3aa: CASSYGGTNQPQHF
j_gene: TRBJ1-1; d_gene: NA; v_gene: TRBV10-1; abundance: NA; CDR3nt: TGCGCCAGCAGTGCACAGGGGAACACTGAAGCTTTCTTT; CDR3aa: CASSAQGNTEAFF
j_gene: TRBJ1-2; d_gene: TRBD1; v_gene: TRBV2; abundance: NA; CDR3nt: TGTGCCAACCAGGCAGGGGGCGCAGGGTATGGCTACACCTTC; CDR3aa: CANQAGGAGYGYTF
j_gene: TRBJ1-2; d_gene: NA; v_gene: TRBV6-6; abundance: NA; CDR3nt: TGTGCCAGCAGTTACCCGGTGGGAGCTAACTATGGCTACACCTTC; CDR3aa: CASSYPVGANYGYTF
j_gene: TRBJ1-2; d_gene: NA; v_gene: TRBV19; abundance: few; CDR3nt: TGTGCCAGTAGTATAGGTGTGGACAGCCAACGAGGCTACACCTTC; CDR3aa: CASSIGVDSQRGYTF
j_gene: TRBJ1-2; d_gene: TRBD1; v_gene: TRBV5-4; abundance: NA; CDR3nt: TGTGCCAGCAGCCTGGACAGGGGTGACTATGGCTACACCTTC; CDR3aa: CASSLDRGDYGYTF
j_gene: TRBJ2-7; d_gene: NA; v_gene: TRBV2; abundance: once; CDR3nt: TGTGCCAGCAGCTCCAGGGGTTCCGAGCAGTACTTC; CDR3aa: CASSSRGSEQYF
j_gene: TRBJ2-5; d_gene: TRBD2; v_gene: TRBV29-1; abundance: NA; CDR3nt: TGCAGCGTTTATGGACTAGCGGGAGTAGAGACCCAGTACTTC; CDR3aa: CSVYGLAGVETQYF